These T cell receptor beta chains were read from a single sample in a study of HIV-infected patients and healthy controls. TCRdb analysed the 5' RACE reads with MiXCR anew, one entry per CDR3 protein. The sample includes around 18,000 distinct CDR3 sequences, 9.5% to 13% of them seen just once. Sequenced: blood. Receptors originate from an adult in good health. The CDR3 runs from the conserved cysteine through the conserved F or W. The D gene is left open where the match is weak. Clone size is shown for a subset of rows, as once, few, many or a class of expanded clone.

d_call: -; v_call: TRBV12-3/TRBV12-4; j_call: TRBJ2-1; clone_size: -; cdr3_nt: TGTGCCAGCAGTCAATACCCCAATGAGCAGTTCTTC; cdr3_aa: CASSQYPNEQFF
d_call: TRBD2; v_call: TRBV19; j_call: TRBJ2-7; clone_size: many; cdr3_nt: TGTGCCAGTAGCAGCCAATGGGAGGGCAGGTACGAGCAGTACTTC; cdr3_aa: CASSSQWEGRYEQYF
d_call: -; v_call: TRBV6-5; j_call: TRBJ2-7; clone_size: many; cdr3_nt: TGTGCCAGCAGTTACTCGAGAACTGCCGCCTACGAGCAGTACTTC; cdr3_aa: CASSYSRTAAYEQYF
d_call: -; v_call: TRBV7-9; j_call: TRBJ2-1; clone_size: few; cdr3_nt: TGTGCCAGCAGCTTTCAGCATGAGCAGTTCTTC; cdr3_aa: CASSFQHEQFF
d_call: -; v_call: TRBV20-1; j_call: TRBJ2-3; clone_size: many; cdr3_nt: TGCAGTGCTAGGGGGCCAGCACTGAGCACAGATACGCAGTATTTT; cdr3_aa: CSARGPALSTDTQYF
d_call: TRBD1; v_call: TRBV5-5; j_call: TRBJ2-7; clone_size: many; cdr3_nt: TGTGCCAGCAGCTTGGCCGGGACAGGGACCTACGAGCAGTACTTC; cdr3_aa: CASSLAGTGTYEQYF
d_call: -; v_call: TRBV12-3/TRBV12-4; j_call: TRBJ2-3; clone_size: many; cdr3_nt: TGTGCCAGCAGTCCAGGTCGGTGGCAGGGAACGTATACGCAGTATTTT; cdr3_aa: CASSPGRWQGTYTQYF
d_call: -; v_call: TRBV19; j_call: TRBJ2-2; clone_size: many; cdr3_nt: TGTGCCAGTAGTACTAGCAATTTCGGGAACACCGGGGAGCTGTTTTTT; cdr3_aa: CASSTSNFGNTGELFF
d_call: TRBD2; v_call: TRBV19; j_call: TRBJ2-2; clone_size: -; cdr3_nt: TGTGCCAGTATCGGACTAGCGGAAACCGGGGAGCTGTTTTTT; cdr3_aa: CASIGLAETGELFF
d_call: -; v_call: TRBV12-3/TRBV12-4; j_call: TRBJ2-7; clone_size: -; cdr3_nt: TGTGCCAGCAGTTCGGAGACCTACGAGCAGTACTTC; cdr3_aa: CASSSETYEQYF
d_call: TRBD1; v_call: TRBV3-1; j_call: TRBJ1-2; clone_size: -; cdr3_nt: TGTGCCAGCAGCCCTTCCGACAGGGACTATGGCTACACCTTC; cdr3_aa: CASSPSDRDYGYTF
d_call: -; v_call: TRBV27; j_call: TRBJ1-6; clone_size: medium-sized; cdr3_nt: TGTGCCAGCAGTTTACCACAGTCTGGATCACCCCTCCACTTT; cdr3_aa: CASSLPQSGSPLHF
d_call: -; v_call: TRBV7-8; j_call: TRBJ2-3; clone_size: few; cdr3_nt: TGTGCCAGCAGCTCCCGGGACTCCAGCACAGATACGCAGTATTTT; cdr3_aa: CASSSRDSSTDTQYF
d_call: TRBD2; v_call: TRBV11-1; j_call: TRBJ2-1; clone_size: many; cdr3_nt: TGTGCCAGCAGCCCCGCCGGGACTAGCAGGCATGAGCAGTTCTTC; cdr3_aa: CASSPAGTSRHEQFF
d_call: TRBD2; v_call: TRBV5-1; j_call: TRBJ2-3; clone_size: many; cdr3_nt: TGCGCCAGCAGCTTGGAAACTAGCGGGAGGGCCAACACAGATACGCAGTATTTT; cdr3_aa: CASSLETSGRANTDTQYF
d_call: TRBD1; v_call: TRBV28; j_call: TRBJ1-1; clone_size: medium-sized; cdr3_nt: TGTGCCAGCAGCGAGGGGACAGCCAACACTGAAGCTTTCTTT; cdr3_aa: CASSEGTANTEAFF
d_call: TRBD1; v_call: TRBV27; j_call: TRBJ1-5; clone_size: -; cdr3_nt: TGTGCCAGCAGTGACAGGGTCCGGCAGCCCCAGCATTTT; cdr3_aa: CASSDRVRQPQHF
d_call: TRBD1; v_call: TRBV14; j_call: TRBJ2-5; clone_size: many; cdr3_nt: TGTGCCAGCAGCCACTACCGTCCGGGGACAGGGGGTCCTCAAGAGACCCAGTACTTC; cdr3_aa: CASSHYRPGTGGPQETQYF
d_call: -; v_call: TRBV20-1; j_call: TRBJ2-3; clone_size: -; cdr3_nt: TGCAGTGCTATGAAGAGCGGTAGCACAGATACGCAGTATTTT; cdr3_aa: CSAMKSGSTDTQYF
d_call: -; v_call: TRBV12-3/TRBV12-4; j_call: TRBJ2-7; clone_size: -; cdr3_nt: TGTGCCAGCAGTCCCGGAGCGGGCCTCTCCTACGAGCAGTACTTC; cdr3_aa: CASSPGAGLSYEQYF